The clone carrying this T cell receptor (beta chain) was found many times. The antigen is undetermined. Germline V gene lookup returns CDR1 DFQATT and CDR2 SNEGSKA (reference sequence). The CDR3 covers 14 residues. The J segment lost 3 bases and the V segment lost 6 bases, leaving 6 bases of the junction unmatched. Either OKT3 anti-CD3 antibody or CD3/CD28 beads expanded T cells from blood mononuclear cells over about three days. These data are taken from a study of beta chain bispecific antibodies for T cell cancers. Study in general: TRBV sequencing of surviving healthy T cells measured each family's depletion. The leukemia lines expressed TRBV12-3 (Jurkat) and TRBV5-5 (HPB-ALL).

TCRdb re-derived calls from the 5' RACE reads in MiXCR, one entry per CDR3 protein. The sample includes 20,000 to 25,000 distinct CDR3 sequences, approximately 2.6% of them seen just once. The study, taken as a whole, reports: The leukemia cells, rather than normal T cells, gave most of the targeted TRBV signal. An anti-TRBV5-5 antibody cross-reacts with the highly similar TRBV5-6.

The sequence was collected from a human donor in good health. Some clones in this sample may be carry-over from other donors' samples. The chain is built from TRBV20-1 and TRBJ2-3, with 10 bases fitting TRBD2. The sequenced sample consisted of healthy donor T cells cultured with leukemia cells. CDR3 region: CSASLAGATDTQYF. For the CDR3, the DNA is TGCAGTGCGTCGCTAGCGGGGGCGACAGATACGCAGTATTTT.